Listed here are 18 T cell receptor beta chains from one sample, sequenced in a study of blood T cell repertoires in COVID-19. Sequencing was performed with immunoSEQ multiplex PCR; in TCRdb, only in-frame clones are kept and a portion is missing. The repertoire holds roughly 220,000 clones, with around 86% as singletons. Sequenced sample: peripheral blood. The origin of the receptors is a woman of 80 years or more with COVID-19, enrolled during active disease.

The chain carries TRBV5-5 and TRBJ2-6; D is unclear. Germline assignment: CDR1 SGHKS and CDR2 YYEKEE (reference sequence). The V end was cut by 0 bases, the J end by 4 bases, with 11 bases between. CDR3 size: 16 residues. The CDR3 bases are TGTGCCAGCAGCTTGGCAGGCATGTCAGGGGCCAACGTCCTGACTTTC. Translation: CASSLAGMSGANVLTF.

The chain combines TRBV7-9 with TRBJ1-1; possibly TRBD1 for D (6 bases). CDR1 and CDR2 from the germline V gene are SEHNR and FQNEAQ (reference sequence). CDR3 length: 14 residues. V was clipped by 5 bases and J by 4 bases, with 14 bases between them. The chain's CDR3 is CASSGRTELTEAFF. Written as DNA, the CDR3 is TGTGCCAGCAGCGGCCGGACAGAGCTCACTGAAGCTTTCTTT.

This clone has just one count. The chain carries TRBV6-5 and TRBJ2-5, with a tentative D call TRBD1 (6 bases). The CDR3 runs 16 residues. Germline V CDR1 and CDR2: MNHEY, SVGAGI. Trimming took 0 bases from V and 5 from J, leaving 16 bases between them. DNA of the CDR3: TGTGCCAGCAGTTACTCGGTCACAGGGTTGACGGAGACCCAGTACTTC. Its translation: CASSYSVTGLTETQYF.

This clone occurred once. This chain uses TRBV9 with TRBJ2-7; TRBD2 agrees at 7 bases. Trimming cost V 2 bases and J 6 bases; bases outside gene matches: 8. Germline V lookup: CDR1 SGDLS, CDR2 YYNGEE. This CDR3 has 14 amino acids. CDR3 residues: CASSVGGRALEQYF. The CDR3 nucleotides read TGTGCCAGCAGCGTTGGGGGGAGGGCCCTCGAGCAGTACTTC.

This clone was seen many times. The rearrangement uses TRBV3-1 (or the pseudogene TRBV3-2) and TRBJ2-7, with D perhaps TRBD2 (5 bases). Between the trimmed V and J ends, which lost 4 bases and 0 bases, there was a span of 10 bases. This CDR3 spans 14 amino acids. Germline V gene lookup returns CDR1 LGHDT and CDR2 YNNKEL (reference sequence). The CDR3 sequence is CASSPNSASYEQYF. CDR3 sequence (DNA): TGTGCCAGCAGCCCCAATAGCGCCTCCTACGAGCAGTACTTC.

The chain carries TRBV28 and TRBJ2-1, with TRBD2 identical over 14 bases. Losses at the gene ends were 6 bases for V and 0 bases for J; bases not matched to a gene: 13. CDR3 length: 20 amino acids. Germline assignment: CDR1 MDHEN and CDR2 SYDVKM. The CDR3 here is CASRPLSRTSGRSSYNEQFF. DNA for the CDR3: TGTGCCAGCAGGCCCCTCTCGCGGACTAGCGGGAGGAGCTCCTACAATGAGCAGTTCTTC.

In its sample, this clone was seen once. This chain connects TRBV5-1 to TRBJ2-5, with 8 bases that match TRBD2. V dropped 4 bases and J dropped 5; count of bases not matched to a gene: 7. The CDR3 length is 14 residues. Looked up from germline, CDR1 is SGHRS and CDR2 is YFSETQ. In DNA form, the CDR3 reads TGCGCCAGCAGCAGGCCGGGCGGGGGGGAGACCCAGTACTTC. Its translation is CASSRPGGGETQYF.

Here the CDR3 reads CATLPAGIPTGELFF. Written as DNA, the CDR3 is TGTGCCACCTTGCCAGCGGGAATCCCAACCGGGGAGCTGTTTTTT. The V call is TRBV7-6, the J call TRBJ2-2; TRBD2 aligns across 7 bases. CDR1 is SGHVS, CDR2 FNYEAQ, per germline. The CDR3 sequence is 15 residues long. The V gene end was trimmed by 10 bases and the J gene end by 5 bases; junction bases not matched to a gene: 13.

CDR3 in amino acids: CASSSRGSVYGYTF. Written as DNA, the CDR3 is TGCGCCAGCAGCTCCAGGGGCTCCGTCTATGGCTACACCTTC. The chain couples TRBV5-1 to TRBJ1-2, with a weak D call TRBD1 (6 bases). Germline lookup yields CDR1 SGHRS and CDR2 YFSETQ. This CDR3 spans 14 amino acids. The ends were cut back, 3 bases at V and 4 bases at J, with 13 bases in the middle. Filled out from reference TRBV5-1 and TRBJ1-2, the complete variable domain reads KAGVTQTPRYLIKTRGQQVTLSCSPISGHRSVSWYQQTPGQGLQFLFEYFSETQRNKGNFPGRFSGRQFSNSRSEMNVSTLELGDSALYLCASSSRGSVYGYTFGSGTRLTVV.

The CDR3 loop reads CASSWRGTQYF. CDR3 nucleotide sequence: TGTGCCAGCAGCTGGAGGGGGACCCAGTACTTC. V usage is TRBV7-2 and J usage is TRBJ2-5; maybe TRBD2 (6 bases). The CDR3 consists of 11 residues. Trimming removed 4 bases at V and 7 bases at J, with 7 bases between. Germline V gene lookup returns CDR1 SGHTA and CDR2 FQGNSA. Full variable domain (remainder filled in from reference TRBV7-2 and TRBJ2-5): GAGVSQSPSNKVTEKGKDVELRCDPISGHTALYWYRQSLGQGLEFLIYFQGNSAPDKSGLPSDRFSAERTGGSVSTLTIQRTQQEDSAVYLCASSWRGTQYFGPGTRLLVL.

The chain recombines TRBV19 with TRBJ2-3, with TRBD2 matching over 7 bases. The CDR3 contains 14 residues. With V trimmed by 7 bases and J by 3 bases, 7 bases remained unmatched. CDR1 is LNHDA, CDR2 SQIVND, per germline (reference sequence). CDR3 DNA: TGTGCCAGTACCCCTGGGAGGGCGACAGATACGCAGTATTTT. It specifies CASTPGRATDTQYF.

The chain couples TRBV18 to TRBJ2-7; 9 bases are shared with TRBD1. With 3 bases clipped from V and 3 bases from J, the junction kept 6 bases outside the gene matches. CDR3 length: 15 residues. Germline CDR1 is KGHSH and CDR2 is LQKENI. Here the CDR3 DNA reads TGTGCCAGCTCACCTGGGGACAGGGTTGGCTACGAGCAGTACTTC. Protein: CASSPGDRVGYEQYF. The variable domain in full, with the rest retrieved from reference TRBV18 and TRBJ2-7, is NAGVMQNPRHLVRRRGQEARLRCSPMKGHSHVYWYRQLPEEGLKFMVYLQKENIIDESGMPKERFSAEFPKEGPSILRIQQVVRGDSAAYFCASSPGDRVGYEQYFGPGTRLTVT.

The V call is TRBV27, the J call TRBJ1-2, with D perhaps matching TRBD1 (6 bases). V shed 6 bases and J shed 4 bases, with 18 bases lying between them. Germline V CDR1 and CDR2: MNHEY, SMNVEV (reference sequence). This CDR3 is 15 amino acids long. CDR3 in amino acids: CASRSQGMLGYGYTF. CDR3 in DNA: TGTGCCAGCAGATCGCAGGGGATGCTGGGCTATGGCTACACCTTC.

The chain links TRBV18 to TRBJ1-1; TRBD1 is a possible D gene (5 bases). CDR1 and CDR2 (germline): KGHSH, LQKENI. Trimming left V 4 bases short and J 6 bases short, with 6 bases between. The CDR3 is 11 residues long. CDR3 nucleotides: TGTGCCAGCTCACAACAGGCTGAAGCTTTCTTT. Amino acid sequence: CASSQQAEAFF. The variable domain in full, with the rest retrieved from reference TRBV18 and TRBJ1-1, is NAGVMQNPRHLVRRRGQEARLRCSPMKGHSHVYWYRQLPEEGLKFMVYLQKENIIDESGMPKERFSAEFPKEGPSILRIQQVVRGDSAAYFCASSQQAEAFFGQGTRLTVV.

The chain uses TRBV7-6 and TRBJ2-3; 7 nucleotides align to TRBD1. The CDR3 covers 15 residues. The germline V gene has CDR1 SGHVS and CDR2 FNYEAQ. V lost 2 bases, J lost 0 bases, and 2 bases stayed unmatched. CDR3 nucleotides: TGTGCCAGCAGCTTAACGACAGGGAGCACAGATACGCAGTATTTT. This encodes CASSLTTGSTDTQYF.

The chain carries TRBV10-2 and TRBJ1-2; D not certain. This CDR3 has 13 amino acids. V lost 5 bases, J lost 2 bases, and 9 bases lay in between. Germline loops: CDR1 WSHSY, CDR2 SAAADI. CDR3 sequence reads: CASSYGENYGYTF. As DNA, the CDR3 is TGCGCCAGCAGTTATGGGGAGAACTATGGCTACACCTTC.

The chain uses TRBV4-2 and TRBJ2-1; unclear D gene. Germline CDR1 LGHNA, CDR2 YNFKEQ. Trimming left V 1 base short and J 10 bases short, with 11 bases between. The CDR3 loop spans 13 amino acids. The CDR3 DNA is TGTGCCAGCAGCCAAGTCCCTCCTAGGGAGCAGTTCTTC. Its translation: CASSQVPPREQFF.

The CDR3 is CASSSQANYGYTF. The CDR3 region has the DNA TGTGCCAGCAGCTCCCAGGCTAACTATGGCTACACCTTC. The genes are TRBV11-1 and TRBJ1-2, with no clear D. Germline V gene lookup returns CDR1 SGHAT and CDR2 FQDESV (reference sequence). V was pared by 4 bases and J by 0 bases, with 6 bases between. CDR3 length: 13 residues.